This T cell receptor (beta chain) was retrieved from a study of blood T cell repertoires in COVID-19 (dated by TCRdb to about 2020). About the investigation overall: Samples from collaborators originated in the United States, Italy and Spain and spanned both the acute and convalescent phases of COVID-19. The prospective study material was composed of cDNA or gDNA derived from T cells, B-cell-depleted T cells, or PBMCs. The dataset comprised deeply sampled blood TCRbeta repertoires from subjects exposed to, actively infected with, or recovered from COVID-19. The repertoires were released in a freely available public database intended as a resource for research on the immune response to SARS-CoV-2. The samples were drawn from the first 160 participants of the ongoing ImmuneRACE study and from over 950 subjects provided by 6 global collaborators. The sample metadata nearly always contained a de-identified subject ID, COVID-19 status, age in years and sex. Where HLA class I and class II types were available, the types were taken from metadata supplied by the sample provider, not from assay-based typing.

TCRbeta CDR3 regions were amplified from genomic DNA using the immunoSEQ Assay, a bias-controlled multiplex PCR. For the original study's pipeline: The number of nucleated cells in each sample was estimated from the amplification of reference gene primers within the assay. Sequence reads were collapsed and filtered to measure the absolute abundance of every unique TCRbeta CDR3 rearrangement. For each sample, productive Simpson clonality was calculated as the square root of Simpson's diversity index over productive rearrangements. As stored in TCRdb, this immuneACCESS dataset retains in-frame rearrangements with V and J assigned. A fraction of the clones does not appear; measured against another copy, unresolved V genes explain less than half of the discrepancy, and the remainder lacks a known reason. The V and J calls and clone size are taken from that table; D and trimming were inferred from the DNA. The table for this sample lists about 270,000 clones; 91% of them were counted only once. The ten largest clones take up about 3% of the sample.

Participants in the prospective study were enrolled through a virtual design, were aged about 18 to 100 years, and lived in roughly 26 United States geographic areas. Cohort assignment in the prospective study relied on participant-reported clinical history from a screening survey and a study questionnaire. Exposed participants were defined as having been in contact with someone with a PCR-confirmed or clinician-diagnosed COVID-19 case within 2 weeks of study entry. Each participant in the prospective study had whole blood, serum and a nasopharyngeal or oropharyngeal swab collected by mobile phlebotomists. Prospective study participants could optionally give additional blood draws and questionnaires over a roughly two-month period. Before DNA extraction, blood samples from the prospective study were shipped at room temperature or frozen. The study at large found these results: The amount of clinical and demographic metadata varied by source and participant and was provided uncurated.

In the case of this clone: What this receptor recognizes is not known. Per-base quality was not reported, and no clone a single base away is much larger than it.

Its CDR3 holds 16 amino acids, cysteine through phenylalanine. Only the CDR3 DNA is retained, 48 bases long and in frame from the first base. Unmatched junction bases come to 6, with V trimmed by 2 bases and J by 5 bases. CDR1 SGHDN and CDR2 FVKESK were looked up in the germline V gene. Sequencing input: PBMCs or T cells enriched from blood (not recorded which). The rearrangement combines TRBV14 with TRBJ2-2; 9 bases in between match TRBD1. The source is a man in his forties who had been exposed to COVID-19. At the DNA level, the sequence is TGTGCCAGCAGCCAAAGGGGACAGGGTAGGACCGGGGAGCTGTTTTTT. It specifies CASSQRGQGRTGELFF. Extended through the reference TRBV14 and TRBJ2-2 proteins, this CDR3 yields the full variable domain: EAGVTQFPSHSVIEKGQTVTLRCDPISGHDNLYWYRRVMGKEIKFLLHFVKESKQDESGMPNNRFLAERTGGTYSTLKVQPAELEDSGVYFCASSQRGQGRTGELFFGEGSRLTVL.